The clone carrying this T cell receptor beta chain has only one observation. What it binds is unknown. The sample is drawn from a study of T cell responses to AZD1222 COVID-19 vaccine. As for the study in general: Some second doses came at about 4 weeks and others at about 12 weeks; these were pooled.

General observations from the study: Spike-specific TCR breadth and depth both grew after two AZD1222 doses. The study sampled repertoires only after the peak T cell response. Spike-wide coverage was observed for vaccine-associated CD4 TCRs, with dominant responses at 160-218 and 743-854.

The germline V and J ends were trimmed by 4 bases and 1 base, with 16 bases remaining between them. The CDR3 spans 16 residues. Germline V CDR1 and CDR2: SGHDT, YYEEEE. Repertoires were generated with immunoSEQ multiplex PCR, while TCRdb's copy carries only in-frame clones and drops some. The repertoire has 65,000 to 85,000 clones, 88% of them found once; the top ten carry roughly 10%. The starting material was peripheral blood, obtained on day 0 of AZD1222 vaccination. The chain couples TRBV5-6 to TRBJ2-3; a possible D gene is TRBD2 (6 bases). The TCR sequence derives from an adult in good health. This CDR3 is CASSPAWRGGTDTQYF. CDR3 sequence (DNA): TGTGCCAGCAGCCCAGCGTGGAGGGGAGGCACAGATACGCAGTATTTT.